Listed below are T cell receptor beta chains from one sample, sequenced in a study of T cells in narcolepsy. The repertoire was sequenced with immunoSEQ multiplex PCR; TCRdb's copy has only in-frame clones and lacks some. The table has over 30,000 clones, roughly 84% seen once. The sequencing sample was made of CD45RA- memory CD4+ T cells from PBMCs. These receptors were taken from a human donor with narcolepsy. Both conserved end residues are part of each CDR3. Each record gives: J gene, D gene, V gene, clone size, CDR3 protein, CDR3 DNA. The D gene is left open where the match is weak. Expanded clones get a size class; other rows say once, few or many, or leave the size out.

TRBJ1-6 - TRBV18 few CASSPSTVNSPLHF TGTGCCAGCTCACCCTCAACAGTTAATTCACCCCTCCACTTT
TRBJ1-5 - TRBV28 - CASGPPGPQRPQHF TGTGCCAGCGGCCCCCCGGGGCCTCAGAGACCCCAGCATTTT
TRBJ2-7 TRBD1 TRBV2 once CAGARQGAGEQYF TGTGCCGGGGCCCGACAGGGGGCGGGCGAGCAGTACTTC
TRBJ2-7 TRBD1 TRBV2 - CASKLGQGESSYEQYF TGTGCCAGCAAGTTGGGACAGGGGGAAAGCTCCTACGAGCAGTACTTC
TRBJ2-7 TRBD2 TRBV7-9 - CASSLALGGTAYEQYF TGTGCCAGCAGCTTAGCGTTGGGGGGGACCGCCTACGAGCAGTACTTC
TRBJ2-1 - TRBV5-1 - CASAAEPTREQFF TGCGCCAGCGCCGCGGAGCCGACAAGGGAGCAGTTCTTC
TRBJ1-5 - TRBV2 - CACSRDTSNQPQHF TGTGCCTGCAGTCGGGACACTAGCAATCAGCCCCAGCATTTT
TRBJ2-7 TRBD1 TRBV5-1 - CASSLVRTGLHEQYF TGCGCCAGCAGCTTGGTAAGGACAGGGCTCCACGAGCAGTACTTC
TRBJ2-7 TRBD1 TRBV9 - CASSVVDRVHEQYF TGTGCCAGCAGCGTAGTCGACAGGGTCCACGAGCAGTACTTC
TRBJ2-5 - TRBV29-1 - CSFRHRQETQYF TGCAGCTTTCGACACCGACAAGAGACCCAGTACTTC
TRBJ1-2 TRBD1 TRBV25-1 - CASSGTGAYGYTF TGTGCCAGCAGTGGAACAGGGGCATATGGCTACACCTTC
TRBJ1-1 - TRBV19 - CASSPTRNTEAFF TGTGCCAGTAGTCCGACTAGGAACACTGAAGCTTTCTTT
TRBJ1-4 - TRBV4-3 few CASSQGSGPNEKLFF TGCGCCAGCAGCCAAGGGTCAGGGCCTAATGAAAAACTGTTTTTT
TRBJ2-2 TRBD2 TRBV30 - CAWSSGLAGGTGELFF TGTGCCTGGAGTAGTGGACTAGCGGGAGGTACCGGGGAGCTGTTTTTT
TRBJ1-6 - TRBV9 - CASSVGNGDSPLHF TGTGCCAGCAGCGTAGGGAACGGGGATTCACCCCTCCACTTT
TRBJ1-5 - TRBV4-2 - CASSQGGYQPQHF TGTGCCAGCAGCCAAGGGGGGTATCAGCCCCAGCATTTT
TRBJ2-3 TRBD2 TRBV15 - CATSRLSGGATDTQYF TGTGCCACCAGCAGGTTAAGCGGGGGGGCCACAGATACGCAGTATTTT
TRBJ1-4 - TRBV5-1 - CASRDGRATNEKLFF TGCGCCAGCAGGGATGGACGGGCGACTAATGAAAAACTGTTTTTT
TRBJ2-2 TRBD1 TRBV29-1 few CSVGQGGYAGELFF TGCAGCGTCGGACAGGGGGGGTACGCCGGGGAGCTGTTTTTT
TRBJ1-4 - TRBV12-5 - CASGITDRPNEKLFF TGTGCTAGTGGTATTACGGACAGACCAAATGAAAAACTGTTTTTT
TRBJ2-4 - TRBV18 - CASSPGPPRDQYF TGTGCCAGCTCACCAGGACCCCCTAGGGATCAGTACTTC
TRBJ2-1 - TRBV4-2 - CASSQAGSYNEQFF TGTGCCAGCAGCCAAGCAGGTAGCTACAATGAGCAGTTCTTC
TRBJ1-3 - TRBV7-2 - CASSLGSFSGNTIYF TGTGCCAGCAGCCTCGGGAGTTTCTCTGGAAACACCATATATTTT
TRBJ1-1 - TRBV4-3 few CASSQTLGGTEAFF TGCGCCAGCAGCCAAACGCTGGGGGGCACTGAAGCTTTCTTT
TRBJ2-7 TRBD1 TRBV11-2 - CASSPIRRTGGYEQYF TGTGCCAGCAGCCCGATCCGACGTACAGGGGGCTACGAGCAGTACTTC
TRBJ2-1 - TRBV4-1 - CASSQEGGGFREQFF TGCGCCAGCAGCCAAGAAGGGGGGGGCTTTCGTGAGCAGTTCTTC
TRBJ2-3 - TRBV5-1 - CASRGRTSSTDTQYF TGCGCCAGCAGAGGTCGGACGTCTAGCACAGATACGCAGTATTTT
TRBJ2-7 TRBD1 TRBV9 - CASSPLDRGFEQYF TGTGCCAGCAGCCCACTCGACAGGGGGTTTGAGCAGTACTTC